This entry concerns a single T cell receptor (beta chain). Its antigen is not identified. TCRdb reanalysed the reads using MiXCR and keeps one entry per CDR3 protein. Here the sample spans around 900,000 distinct CDR3 sequences, about a third being singletons. This sample was taken from a study of T cell repertoires in cytomegalovirus infection. This specimen consisted of cultured CD8+ T cells from PBMCs, obtained from culture after CMV antigen stimulation. This receptor was identified in a human donor in good health (CMV status not recorded). Some clones in this sample may be carry-over from other donors' samples.

The CDR3 protein is CASSSPFLEQYF. For the CDR3, the DNA is TGTGCCAGCAGCTCCCCTTTTCTCGAGCAGTACTTC. The V gene is TRBV6-5, the J gene TRBJ2-7; no clear D gene. Germline V CDR1 and CDR2: MNHEY, SVGAGI. V was shortened by 6 bases and J by 6 bases, with 12 bases between the two germline ends. This CDR3 has 12 amino acids.